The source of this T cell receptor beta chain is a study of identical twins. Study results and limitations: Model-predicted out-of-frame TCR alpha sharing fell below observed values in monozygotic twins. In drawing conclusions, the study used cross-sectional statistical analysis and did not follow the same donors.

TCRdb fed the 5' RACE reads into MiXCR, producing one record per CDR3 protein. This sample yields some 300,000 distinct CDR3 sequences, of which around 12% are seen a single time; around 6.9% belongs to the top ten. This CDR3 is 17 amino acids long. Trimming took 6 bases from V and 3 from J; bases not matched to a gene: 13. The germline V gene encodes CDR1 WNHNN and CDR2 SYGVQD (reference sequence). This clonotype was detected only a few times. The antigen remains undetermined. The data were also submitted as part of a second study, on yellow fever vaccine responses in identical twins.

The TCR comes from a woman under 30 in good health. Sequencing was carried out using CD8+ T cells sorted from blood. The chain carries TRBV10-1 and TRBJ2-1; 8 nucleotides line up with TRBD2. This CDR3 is CASSTVRWAGGYNEQFF. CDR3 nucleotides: TGCGCCAGCAGCACCGTTCGGTGGGCGGGAGGCTACAATGAGCAGTTCTTC.